This entry features one T cell receptor (beta chain) sequence. Its antigen is as yet unknown. Treatment denoted: oral pan-JAK inhibitor, 5-10 mg twice daily. The data derive from a study of CD8+ T cells in alopecia areata. Study-level results: Patients shared TCRs less clearly than mice did, possibly owing to HLA. The study found higher clonality in lesional than normal scalp, especially in alopecia totalis/universalis.

TCR sequencing used cDNA made by reverse transcription of extracted RNA. Libraries were prepared by immunoSEQ multiplex PCR; TCRdb keeps only in-frame clonotypes and omits some of them. Of over 150,000 clones in the sample, 60% were seen once. Source: CD4+ T cells sorted from blood, taken at week 4, from a patient treated with tofacitinib. The receptor comes from a human donor with alopecia areata.

The CDR3 bases are TGTGCCAGCAGCCGAAACAGGAACTACGAGCAGTACTTC. It specifies CASSRNRNYEQYF. V gene TRBV5-6 combines with J gene TRBJ2-7, with a possible D match to TRBD1 (5 bases). Germline CDR1 SGHDT, CDR2 YYEEEE. Trimming stripped 4 bases from V and 3 bases from J, with 11 bases between. The CDR3 loop spans 13 amino acids.